This T cell receptor beta chain was sequenced in a study of T cell responses to AZD1222 COVID-19 vaccine. Study results and limitations: Unmutated variant regions are reportedly targeted by nearly half of spike-specific TCRs.

V gave up 0 bases and J gave up 2 bases, with 10 bases separating them. The germline V gene encodes CDR1 WNHNN and CDR2 SYGVQD (reference sequence). This CDR3 has 15 amino acids. Sequencing was performed with immunoSEQ multiplex PCR; in TCRdb, only in-frame clones are kept and a portion is missing. The table shows 150,000 or so clones, with about 91% occurring only once. With regard to this clone: The antigen remains undetermined.

The source was peripheral blood, collected on day 0 of AZD1222 vaccination. V gene TRBV10-1 combines with J gene TRBJ2-5; D unclear. The TCR comes from an adult in good health. CDR3 in amino acids: CASSESAARQETQYF. CDR3 bases: TGCGCCAGCAGTGAGTCGGCTGCTCGACAAGAGACCCAGTACTTC.